The T cell receptor beta chain described here comes from a study of blood T cell repertoires in COVID-19. Across the whole study: Material from acute and convalescent COVID-19 was sourced from the United States, Italy and Spain. T cells, B-cell-depleted T cells, or PBMCs supplied cDNA or gDNA.

Data came from immunoSEQ multiplex PCR; TCRdb stores just in-frame clones and leaves some out. The data hold roughly 97,000 clones, with 85% to 90% observed a single time. Trimming shortened V by 1 base and J by 2 bases, and 15 bases separated the two germline ends. Germline values: CDR1 SGHTA, CDR2 FQGNSA. The CDR3 covers 16 residues. The chain employs TRBV7-2 and TRBJ2-7; tentative D call: TRBD1 (6 bases). Sequences were obtained from peripheral blood. This TCR was sampled from a human donor in a cohort sampled during active COVID-19. The CDR3 DNA is TGTGCCAGCAGCTTAGTACGACAGGACAGCCCCTACGAGCAGTACTTC. Translated: CASSLVRQDSPYEQYF.